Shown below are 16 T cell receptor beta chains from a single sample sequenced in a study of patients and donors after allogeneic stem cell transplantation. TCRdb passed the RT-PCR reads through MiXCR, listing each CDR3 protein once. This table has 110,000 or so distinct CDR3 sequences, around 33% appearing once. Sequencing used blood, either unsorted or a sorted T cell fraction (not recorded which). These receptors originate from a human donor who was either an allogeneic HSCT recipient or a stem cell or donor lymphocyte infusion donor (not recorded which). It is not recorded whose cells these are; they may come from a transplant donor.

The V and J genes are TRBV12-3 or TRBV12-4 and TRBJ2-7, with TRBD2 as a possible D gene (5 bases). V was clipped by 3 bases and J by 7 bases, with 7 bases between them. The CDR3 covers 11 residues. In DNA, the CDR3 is TGTGCCAGCAGTTTCGGCGGGGAGCAGTACTTC. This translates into CASSFGGEQYF.

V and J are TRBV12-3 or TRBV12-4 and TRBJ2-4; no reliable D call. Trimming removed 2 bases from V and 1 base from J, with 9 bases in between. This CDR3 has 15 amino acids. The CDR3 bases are TGTGCCAGCAGTTTATTTGGGAACGCCAAAAACATTCAGTACTTC. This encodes CASSLFGNAKNIQYF.

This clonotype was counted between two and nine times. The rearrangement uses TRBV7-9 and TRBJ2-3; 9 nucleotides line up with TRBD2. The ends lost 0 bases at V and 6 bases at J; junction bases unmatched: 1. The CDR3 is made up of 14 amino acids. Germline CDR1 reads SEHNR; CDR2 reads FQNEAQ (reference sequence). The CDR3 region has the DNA TGTGCCAGCAGCTTAGCAGCGGGAGGTGATACGCAGTATTTT. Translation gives CASSLAAGGDTQYF.

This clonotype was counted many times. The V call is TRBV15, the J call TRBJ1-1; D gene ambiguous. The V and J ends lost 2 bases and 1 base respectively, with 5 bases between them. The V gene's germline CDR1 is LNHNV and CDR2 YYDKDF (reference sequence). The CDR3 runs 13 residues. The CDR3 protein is CATSRLGNTEAFF. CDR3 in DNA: TGTGCCACCAGCAGATTAGGGAACACTGAAGCTTTCTTT.

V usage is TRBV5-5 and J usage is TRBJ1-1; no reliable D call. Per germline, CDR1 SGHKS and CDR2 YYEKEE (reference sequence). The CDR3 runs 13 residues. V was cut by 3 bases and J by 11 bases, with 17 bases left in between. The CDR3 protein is CASSSESERYAFF. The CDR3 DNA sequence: TGTGCCAGCAGCTCCGAGTCCGAGAGGTACGCTTTCTTT.

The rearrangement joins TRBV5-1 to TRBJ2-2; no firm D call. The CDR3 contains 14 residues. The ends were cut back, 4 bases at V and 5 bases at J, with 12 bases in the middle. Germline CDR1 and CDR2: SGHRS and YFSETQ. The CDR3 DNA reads TGCGCCAGCAGCGCCGACGGAACTACCGGGGAGCTGTTTTTT. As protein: CASSADGTTGELFF.

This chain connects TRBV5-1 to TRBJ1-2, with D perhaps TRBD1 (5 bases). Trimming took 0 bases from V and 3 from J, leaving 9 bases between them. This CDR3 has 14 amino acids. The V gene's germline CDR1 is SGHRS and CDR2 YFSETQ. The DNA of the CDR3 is TGCGCCAGCAGCTTGGCAGGGTATGACTATGGCTACACCTTC. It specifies CASSLAGYDYGYTF.

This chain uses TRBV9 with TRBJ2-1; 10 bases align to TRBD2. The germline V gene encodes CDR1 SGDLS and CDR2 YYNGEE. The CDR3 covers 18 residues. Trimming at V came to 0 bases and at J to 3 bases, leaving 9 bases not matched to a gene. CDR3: CASSVDKREGQNYNEQFF. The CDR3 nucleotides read TGTGCCAGCAGCGTAGATAAGCGGGAGGGCCAGAACTACAATGAGCAGTTCTTC.

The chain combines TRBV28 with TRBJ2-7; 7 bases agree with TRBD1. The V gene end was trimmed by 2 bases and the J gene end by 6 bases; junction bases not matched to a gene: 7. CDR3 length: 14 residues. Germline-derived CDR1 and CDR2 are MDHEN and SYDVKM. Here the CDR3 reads CASSLLDRVREQYF. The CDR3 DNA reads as TGTGCCAGCAGTTTACTAGACAGGGTACGCGAGCAGTACTTC.

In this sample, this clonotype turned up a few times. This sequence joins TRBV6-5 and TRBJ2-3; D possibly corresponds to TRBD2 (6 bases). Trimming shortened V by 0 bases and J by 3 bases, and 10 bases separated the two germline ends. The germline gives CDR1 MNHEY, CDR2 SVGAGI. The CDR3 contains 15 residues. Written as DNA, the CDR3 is TGTGCCAGCAGTTACTCCTTCAGCGGGACAGATACGCAGTATTTT. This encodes CASSYSFSGTDTQYF.

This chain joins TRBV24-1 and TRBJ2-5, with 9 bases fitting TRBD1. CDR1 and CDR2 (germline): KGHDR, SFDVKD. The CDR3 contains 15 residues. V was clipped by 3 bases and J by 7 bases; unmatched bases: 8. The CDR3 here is CATSDTGTGSGTQYF. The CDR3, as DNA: TGTGCCACCAGTGATACAGGGACAGGGTCCGGGACCCAGTACTTC.

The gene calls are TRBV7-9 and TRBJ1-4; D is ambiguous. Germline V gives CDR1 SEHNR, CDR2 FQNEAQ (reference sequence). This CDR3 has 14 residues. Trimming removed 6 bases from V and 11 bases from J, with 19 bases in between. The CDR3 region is CASSPPLTPEKLFF. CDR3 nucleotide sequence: TGTGCCAGCAGTCCCCCTTTGACGCCTGAGAAACTGTTTTTT.

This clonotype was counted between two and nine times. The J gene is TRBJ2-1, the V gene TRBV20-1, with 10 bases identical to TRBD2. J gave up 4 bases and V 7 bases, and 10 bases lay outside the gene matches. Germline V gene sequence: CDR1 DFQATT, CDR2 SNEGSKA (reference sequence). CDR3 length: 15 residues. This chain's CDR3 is CSVTTGTSVYNEQFF. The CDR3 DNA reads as TGCAGTGTTACCACCGGGACTAGCGTGTACAATGAGCAGTTCTTC.

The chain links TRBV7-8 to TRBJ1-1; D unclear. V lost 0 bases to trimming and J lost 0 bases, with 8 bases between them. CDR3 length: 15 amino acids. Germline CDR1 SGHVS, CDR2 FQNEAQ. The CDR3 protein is CASSLAEHLNTEAFF. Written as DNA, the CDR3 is TGTGCCAGCAGCTTAGCGGAGCACCTGAACACTGAAGCTTTCTTT. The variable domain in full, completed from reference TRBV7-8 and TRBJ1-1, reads GAGVSQSPRYKVAKRGQDVALRCDPISGHVSLFWYQQALGQGPEFLTYFQNEAQLDKSGLPSDRFFAERPEGSVSTLKIQRTQQEDSAVYLCASSLAEHLNTEAFFGQGTRLTVV.

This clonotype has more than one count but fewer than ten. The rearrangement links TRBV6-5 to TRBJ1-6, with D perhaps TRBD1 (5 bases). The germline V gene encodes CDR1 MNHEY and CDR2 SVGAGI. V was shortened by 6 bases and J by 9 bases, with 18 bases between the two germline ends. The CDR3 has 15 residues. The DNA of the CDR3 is TGTGCCAGCAGAACCCCGCAGGGAGGTGGTTCACCCCTCCACTTT. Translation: CASRTPQGGGSPLHF.

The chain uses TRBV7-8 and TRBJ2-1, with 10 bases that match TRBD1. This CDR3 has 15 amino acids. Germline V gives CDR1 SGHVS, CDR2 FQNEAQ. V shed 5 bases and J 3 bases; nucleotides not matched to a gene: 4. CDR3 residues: CASSIRDRGYNEQFF. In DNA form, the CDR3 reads TGTGCCAGCAGCATAAGGGACAGGGGCTACAATGAGCAGTTCTTC. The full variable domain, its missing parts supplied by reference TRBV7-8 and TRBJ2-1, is GAGVSQSPRYKVAKRGQDVALRCDPISGHVSLFWYQQALGQGPEFLTYFQNEAQLDKSGLPSDRFFAERPEGSVSTLKIQRTQQEDSAVYLCASSIRDRGYNEQFFGPGTRLTVL.